The 5 T cell receptor beta chains below all came from one sample that was sequenced in a study of blood T cell repertoires in COVID-19. Clones were sequenced by immunoSEQ multiplex PCR, and TCRdb holds only the in-frame ones, with some missing. Of roughly 81,000 clones in the sample, around 83% were seen once. Sequencing used peripheral blood. The receptors come from a woman in her 70s with acute or convalescent COVID-19.

V is TRBV7-2 and J is TRBJ1-5; D possibly corresponds to TRBD1 (5 bases). This CDR3 region has 13 residues. V dropped 6 bases and J dropped 7 bases, with 13 bases sitting between them. Germline V gives CDR1 SGHTA, CDR2 FQGNSA. CDR3: CASSPGLGQPQHF. The CDR3 nucleotides read TGTGCCAGCAGTCCAGGGTTAGGACAGCCCCAGCATTTT.

The V and J genes are TRBV2 and TRBJ1-1; TRBD1 is a possible D gene (5 bases). Trimming shortened V by 7 bases and J by 3 bases, and 15 bases separated the two germline ends. The germline V gene has CDR1 SNHLY and CDR2 FYNNEI. The CDR3 extends over 14 amino acids. The CDR3 sequence: CASTGRGGDTEAFF. CDR3 DNA sequence: TGTGCCAGCACCGGTCGGGGAGGGGACACTGAAGCTTTCTTT.

The chain couples TRBV18 to TRBJ2-3, with 7 bases matching TRBD2. CDR3 length: 14 residues. Germline-derived CDR1 and CDR2 are KGHSH and LQKENI. J lost 1 base, V lost 4 bases, and 2 bases had no gene match. CDR3 protein: CASSHREGTDTQYF. CDR3 nucleotide sequence: TGTGCCAGCTCACACCGGGAGGGCACAGATACGCAGTATTTT.

The J gene is TRBJ2-5, the V gene TRBV6-1; D is possibly TRBD1 (5 bases). The CDR3 runs to 15 residues. Per the germline V gene, CDR1 is MNHNS and CDR2 is SASEGT. With 2 bases removed from V and 4 bases from J, the gap between germline ends came to 14 bases. The CDR3 spells CASSEHPQVAETQYF. CDR3 sequence (DNA): TGTGCCAGCAGTGAACATCCACAGGTCGCAGAGACCCAGTACTTC.

This chain connects TRBV6-5 to TRBJ2-7; 11 bases align to TRBD1. The CDR3 totals 13 residues. Germline values: CDR1 MNHEY, CDR2 SVGAGI. V was clipped by 8 bases and J by 4 bases; unmatched bases: 4. The CDR3, as DNA: TGTGCCAGCGGGACAGGGGGGATTTACGAGCAGTACTTC. As protein: CASGTGGIYEQYF.